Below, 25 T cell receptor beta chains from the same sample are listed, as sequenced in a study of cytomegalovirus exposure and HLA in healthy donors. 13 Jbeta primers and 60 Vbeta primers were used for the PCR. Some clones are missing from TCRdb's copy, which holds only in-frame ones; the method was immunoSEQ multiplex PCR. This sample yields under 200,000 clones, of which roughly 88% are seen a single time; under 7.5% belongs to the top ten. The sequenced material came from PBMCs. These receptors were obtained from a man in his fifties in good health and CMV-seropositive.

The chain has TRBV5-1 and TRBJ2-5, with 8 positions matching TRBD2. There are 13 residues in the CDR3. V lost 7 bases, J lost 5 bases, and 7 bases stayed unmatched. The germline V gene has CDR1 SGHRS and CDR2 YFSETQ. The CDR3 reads CASRPAGAETQYF. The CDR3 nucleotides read TGCGCCAGCCGCCCAGCGGGAGCCGAGACCCAGTACTTC.

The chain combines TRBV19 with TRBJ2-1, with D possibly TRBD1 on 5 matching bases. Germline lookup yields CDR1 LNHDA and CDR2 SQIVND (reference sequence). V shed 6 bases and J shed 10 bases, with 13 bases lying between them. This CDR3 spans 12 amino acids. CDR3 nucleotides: TGTGCCAGTAGCCCGACAGCTATCGAGCAGTTCTTC. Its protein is CASSPTAIEQFF.

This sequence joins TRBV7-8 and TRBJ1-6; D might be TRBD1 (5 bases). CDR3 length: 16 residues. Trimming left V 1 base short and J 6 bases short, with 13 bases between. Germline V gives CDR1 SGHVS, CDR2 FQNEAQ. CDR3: CASSLGRARGNSPLHF. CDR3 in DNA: TGTGCCAGCAGCTTAGGGAGGGCAAGGGGTAATTCACCCCTCCACTTT.

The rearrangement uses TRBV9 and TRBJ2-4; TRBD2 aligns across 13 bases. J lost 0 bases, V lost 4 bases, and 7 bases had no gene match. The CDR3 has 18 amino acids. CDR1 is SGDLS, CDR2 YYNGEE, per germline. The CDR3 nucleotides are TGTGCCAGCAGCCCCCGGACTAGCGGGGGCGTAGCCAAAAACATTCAGTACTTC. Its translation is CASSPRTSGGVAKNIQYF.

CDR3 DNA: TGTGCCAGCGCCATAGGAGGGGGGGCCTCAGATACGCAGTATTTT. Amino acid sequence: CASAIGGGASDTQYF. The J gene is TRBJ2-3, the V gene TRBV11-3, with a weak D call TRBD2 (7 bases). Germline CDR1 is SGHNT and CDR2 is YENEEA. The CDR3 has 15 residues. The germline V and J ends were trimmed by 8 bases and 4 bases, with 19 bases remaining between them. Based on the CDR3 plus reference TRBV11-3 and TRBJ2-3, the full variable domain is EAGVVQSPRYKIIEKKQPVAFWCNPISGHNTLYWYLQNLGQGPELLIRYENEEAVDDSQLPKDRFSAERLKGVDSTLKIQPAELGDSAVYLCASAIGGGASDTQYFGPGTRLTVL.

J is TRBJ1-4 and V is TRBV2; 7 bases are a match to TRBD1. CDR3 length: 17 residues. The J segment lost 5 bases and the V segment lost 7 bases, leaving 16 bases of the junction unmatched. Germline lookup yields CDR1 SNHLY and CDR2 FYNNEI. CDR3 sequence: CASKGEGTALRNEKLFF. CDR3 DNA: TGTGCCAGCAAAGGGGAAGGGACAGCCCTTAGAAATGAAAAACTGTTTTTT.

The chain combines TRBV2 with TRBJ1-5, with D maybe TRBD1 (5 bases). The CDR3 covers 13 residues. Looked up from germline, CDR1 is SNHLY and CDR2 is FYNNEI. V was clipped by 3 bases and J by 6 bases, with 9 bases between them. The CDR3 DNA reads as TGTGCCAGCAGTGAGGCGGGGGGTCAGCCCCAGCATTTT. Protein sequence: CASSEAGGQPQHF.

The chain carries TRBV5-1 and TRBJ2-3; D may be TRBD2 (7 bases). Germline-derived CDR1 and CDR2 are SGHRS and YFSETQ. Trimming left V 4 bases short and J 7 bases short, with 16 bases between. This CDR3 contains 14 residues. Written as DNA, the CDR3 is TGCGCCAGCAGCGAAGGTCTCGGGGGGCATACGCAGTATTTT. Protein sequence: CASSEGLGGHTQYF.

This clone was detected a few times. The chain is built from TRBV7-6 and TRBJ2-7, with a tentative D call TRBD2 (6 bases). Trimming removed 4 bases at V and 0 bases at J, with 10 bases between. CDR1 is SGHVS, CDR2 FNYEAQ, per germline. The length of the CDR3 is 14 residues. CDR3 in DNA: TGTGCCAGCAGCTCAGGAGGGACCTCCTACGAGCAGTACTTC. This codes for CASSSGGTSYEQYF.

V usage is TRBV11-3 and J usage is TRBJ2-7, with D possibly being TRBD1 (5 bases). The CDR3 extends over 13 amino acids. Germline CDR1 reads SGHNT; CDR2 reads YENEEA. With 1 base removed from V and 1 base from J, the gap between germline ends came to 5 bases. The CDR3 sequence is CASSLGQSYEQYF. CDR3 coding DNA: TGTGCCAGCAGCTTAGGACAGTCCTACGAGCAGTACTTC.

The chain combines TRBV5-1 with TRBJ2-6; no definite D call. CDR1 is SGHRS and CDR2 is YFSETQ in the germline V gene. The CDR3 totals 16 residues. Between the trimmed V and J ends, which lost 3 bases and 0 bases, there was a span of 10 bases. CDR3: CASSSEAGSGANVLTF. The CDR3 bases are TGCGCCAGCAGCTCCGAAGCAGGCTCTGGGGCCAACGTCCTGACTTTC.

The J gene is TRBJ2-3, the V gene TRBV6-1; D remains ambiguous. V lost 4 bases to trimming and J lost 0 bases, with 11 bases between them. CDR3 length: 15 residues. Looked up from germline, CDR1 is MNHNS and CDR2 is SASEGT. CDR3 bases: TGTGCCAGCAGTGTCGGTCTCATCAGCACAGATACGCAGTATTTT. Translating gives CASSVGLISTDTQYF.

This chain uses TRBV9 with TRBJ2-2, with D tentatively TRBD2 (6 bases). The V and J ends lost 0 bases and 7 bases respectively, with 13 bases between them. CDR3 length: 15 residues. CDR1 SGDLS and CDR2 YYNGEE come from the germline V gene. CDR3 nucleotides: TGTGCCAGCAGCGTAGCCGGAGGGGCCGACGGGGAGCTGTTTTTT. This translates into CASSVAGGADGELFF.

The CDR3 reads CASSTGRRGSYEQYV. The CDR3 nucleotides are TGTGCCAGCAGCACAGGACGGAGAGGATCCTACGAGCAGTACGTC. The genes are TRBV7-8 and TRBJ2-7; possibly TRBD1 for D (5 bases). The CDR3 is 15 residues long. The V end was cut by 5 bases, the J end by 1 base, with 15 bases between. Germline CDR1 is SGHVS and CDR2 is FQNEAQ.

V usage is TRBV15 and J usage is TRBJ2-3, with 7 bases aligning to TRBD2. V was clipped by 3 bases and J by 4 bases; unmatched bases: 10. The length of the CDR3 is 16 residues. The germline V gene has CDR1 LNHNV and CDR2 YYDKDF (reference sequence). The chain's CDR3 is CATSSLPRLAADTQYF. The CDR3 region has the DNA TGTGCCACCAGCAGCCTCCCTCGGCTAGCGGCAGATACGCAGTATTTT.

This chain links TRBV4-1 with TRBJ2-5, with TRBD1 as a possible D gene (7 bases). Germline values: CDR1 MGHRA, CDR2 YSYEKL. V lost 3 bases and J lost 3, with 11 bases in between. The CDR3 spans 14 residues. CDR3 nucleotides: TGCGCCAGCAGCCAGGACAGGACTAAAGAGACCCAGTACTTC. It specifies CASSQDRTKETQYF.

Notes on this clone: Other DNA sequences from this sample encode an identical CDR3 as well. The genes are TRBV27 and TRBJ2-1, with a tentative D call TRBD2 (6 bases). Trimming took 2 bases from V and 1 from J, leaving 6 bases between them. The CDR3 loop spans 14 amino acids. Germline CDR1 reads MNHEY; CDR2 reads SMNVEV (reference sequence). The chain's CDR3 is CASSLGGSYNEQFF. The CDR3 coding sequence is TGTGCCAGCAGTTTAGGGGGGTCCTACAATGAGCAGTTCTTC.

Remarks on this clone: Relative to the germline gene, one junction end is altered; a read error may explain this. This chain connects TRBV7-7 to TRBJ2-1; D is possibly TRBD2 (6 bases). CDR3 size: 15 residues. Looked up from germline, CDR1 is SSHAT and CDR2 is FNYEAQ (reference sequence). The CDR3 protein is CASSLAAEGWDEQFF. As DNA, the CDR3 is TGTGCTAGCAGCTTAGCTGCGGAGGGGTGGGATGAGCAGTTCTTC.

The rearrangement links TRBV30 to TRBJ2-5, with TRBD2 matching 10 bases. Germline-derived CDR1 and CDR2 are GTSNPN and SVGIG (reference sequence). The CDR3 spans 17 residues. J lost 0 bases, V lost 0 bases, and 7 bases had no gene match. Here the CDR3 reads CAWSVEIAGGNQETQYF. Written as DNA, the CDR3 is TGTGCCTGGAGTGTAGAAATAGCGGGAGGTAACCAAGAGACCCAGTACTTC. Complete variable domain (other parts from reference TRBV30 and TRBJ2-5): SQTIHQWPATLVQPVGSPLSLECTVEGTSNPNLYWYRQAAGRGLQLLFYSVGIGQISSEVPQNLSASRPQDRQFILSSKKLLLSDSGFYLCAWSVEIAGGNQETQYFGPGTRLLVL.

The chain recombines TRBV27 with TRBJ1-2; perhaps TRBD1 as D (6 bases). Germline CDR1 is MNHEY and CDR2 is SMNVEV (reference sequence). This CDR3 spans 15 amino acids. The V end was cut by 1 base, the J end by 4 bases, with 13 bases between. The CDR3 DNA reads TGTGCCAGCAGTTTATTGGGGGGGCTCGGCTATGGCTACACCTTC. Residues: CASSLLGGLGYGYTF.

The CDR3 DNA reads as TGCAGCGTGGTTGTTGGTAGCGGGGGCACAGATACGCAGTATTTT. This translates into CSVVVGSGGTDTQYF. V gene TRBV29-1 combines with J gene TRBJ2-3, with TRBD2 matching 8 bases. Per the germline V gene, CDR1 is SQVTM and CDR2 is ANQGSEA. The CDR3 runs 15 residues. The trim removed 6 bases at V and 1 base at J, leaving 9 bases unmatched.

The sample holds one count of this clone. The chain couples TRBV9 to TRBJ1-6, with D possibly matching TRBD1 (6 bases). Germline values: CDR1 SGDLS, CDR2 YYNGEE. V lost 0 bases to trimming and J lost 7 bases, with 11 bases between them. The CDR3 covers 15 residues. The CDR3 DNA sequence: TGTGCCAGCAGCGTAGGGGCAGGGGAAAATTCACCCCTCCACTTT. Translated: CASSVGAGENSPLHF. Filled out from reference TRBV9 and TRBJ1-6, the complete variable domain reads DSGVTQTPKHLITATGQRVTLRCSPRSGDLSVYWYQQSLDQGLQFLIQYYNGEERAKGNILERFSAQQFPDLHSELNLSSLELGDSALYFCASSVGAGENSPLHFGNGTRLTVT.

CDR3 in amino acids: CASSFNRDQETQYF. Written as DNA, the CDR3 is TGCGCCAGCAGCTTCAACAGGGACCAAGAGACCCAGTACTTC. The V call is TRBV5-1, the J call TRBJ2-5; a weak D match, TRBD1 (6 bases). Trimming pared 2 bases from V and 0 bases from J, leaving 8 bases between. This CDR3 is built from 14 residues. Germline CDR1 reads SGHRS; CDR2 reads YFSETQ.

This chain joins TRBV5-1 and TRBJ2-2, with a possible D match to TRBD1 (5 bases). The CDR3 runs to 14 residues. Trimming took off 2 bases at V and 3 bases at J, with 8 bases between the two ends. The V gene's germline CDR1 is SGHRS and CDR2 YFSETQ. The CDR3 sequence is CASSLQGDTGELFF. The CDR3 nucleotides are TGCGCCAGCAGCTTACAAGGGGACACCGGGGAGCTGTTTTTT.

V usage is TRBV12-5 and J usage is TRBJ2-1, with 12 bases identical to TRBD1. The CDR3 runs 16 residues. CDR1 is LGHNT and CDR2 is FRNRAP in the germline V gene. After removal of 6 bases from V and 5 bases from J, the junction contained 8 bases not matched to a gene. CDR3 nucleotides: TGTGCTAGTGGCCCGAGGGACAGGGGGCTGGACAATGAGCAGTTCTTC. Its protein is CASGPRDRGLDNEQFF.